Shown below are 18 T cell receptor beta chains from a single sample sequenced in a study of cytomegalovirus exposure and HLA in healthy donors. Profiled with immunoSEQ multiplex PCR; TCRdb holds only in-frame clones, not every one. The table has 210,000 or so clones, around 90% seen once. What was sequenced was PBMCs. The source is a woman younger than 30 in good health and CMV-seronegative.

CDR3 sequence (DNA): TGTGCCAGCAGCTCTTACACCCGGGAGTACACAGATACGCAGTATTTT. It translates to CASSSYTREYTDTQYF. This chain joins TRBV7-2 and TRBJ2-3; maybe TRBD2 (6 bases). The CDR3 loop spans 16 amino acids. Per the germline V gene, CDR1 is SGHTA and CDR2 is FQGNSA. Deletions cut 4 bases from V and 2 bases from J, with 16 bases between. Based on the CDR3 plus reference TRBV7-2 and TRBJ2-3, the full variable domain is GAGVSQSPSNKVTEKGKDVELRCDPISGHTALYWYRQSLGQGLEFLIYFQGNSAPDKSGLPSDRFSAERTGGSVSTLTIQRTQQEDSAVYLCASSSYTREYTDTQYFGPGTRLTVL.

This chain links TRBV2 with TRBJ2-1, with TRBD2 identical over 7 bases. Looked up from germline, CDR1 is SNHLY and CDR2 is FYNNEI. V lost 4 bases to trimming and J lost 4 bases; unmatched junction nucleotides: 10. This CDR3 spans 16 amino acids. The CDR3 DNA reads as TGTGCCAGCAGTGTTGCGGCGGGAGCGGGATACAATGAGCAGTTCTTC. Protein: CASSVAAGAGYNEQFF.

The chain employs TRBV30 and TRBJ1-1, with D perhaps matching TRBD1 (5 bases). Germline V gives CDR1 GTSNPN, CDR2 SVGIG (reference sequence). The CDR3 runs 10 residues. The V and J ends lost 4 bases and 11 bases respectively, with 11 bases between them. In DNA form, the CDR3 reads TGTGCCTGGATCGCGGGGCGGGCTTTCTTT. Protein product: CAWIAGRAFF.

The V and J genes are TRBV7-2 and TRBJ2-7; 7 positions agree with TRBD1. V shed 5 bases and J 4 bases; nucleotides not matched to a gene: 5. The CDR3 consists of 13 residues. Germline values: CDR1 SGHTA, CDR2 FQGNSA. The CDR3 sequence is CASSPGQVYEQYF. CDR3 bases: TGTGCCAGCAGCCCAGGACAGGTGTACGAGCAGTACTTC.

The CDR3 sequence is CASSQTSGQGGTGELFF. The CDR3, as DNA: TGCGCCAGCAGCCAAACCAGCGGACAGGGAGGCACCGGGGAGCTGTTTTTT. V and J are TRBV4-1 and TRBJ2-2; the match to TRBD1 covers 8 bases. V dropped 2 bases and J dropped 4; count of bases not matched to a gene: 9. CDR1 MGHRA and CDR2 YSYEKL come from the germline V gene. The CDR3 consists of 17 residues.

V gene TRBV28 combines with J gene TRBJ1-5, with no clear D. Germline V gene sequence: CDR1 MDHEN, CDR2 SYDVKM. Trimming cost V 6 bases and J 0 bases, with 12 bases left between them. CDR3 length: 15 residues. CDR3 in amino acids: CASRARAYSNQPQHF. CDR3 DNA: TGTGCCAGCAGAGCCCGCGCTTATAGCAATCAGCCCCAGCATTTT.

V is TRBV28 and J is TRBJ2-7; 7 bases are shared with TRBD1. Germline trimming cut 6 bases from V and 3 bases from J; bases unmatched to any gene: 8. Germline V gene sequence: CDR1 MDHEN, CDR2 SYDVKM. This CDR3 comprises 14 residues. The CDR3: CASRTTGMYYEQYF. The CDR3 bases are TGTGCCAGCAGGACGACAGGGATGTACTACGAGCAGTACTTC.

The V call is TRBV5-1, the J call TRBJ2-7; 10 bases match TRBD2. The CDR3 length is 14 residues. Germline V gene sequence: CDR1 SGHRS, CDR2 YFSETQ. The trim removed 4 bases at V and 5 bases at J, leaving 6 bases unmatched. This CDR3 is CASSLSGRKNEQYF. The CDR3 DNA reads as TGCGCCAGCAGCCTTAGCGGGAGGAAGAACGAGCAGTACTTC.

The CDR3 nucleotides read TGTGCCAGTCTGCCGGGCGCGGGGAGGGCTGAAGCTTTCTTT. Translating it yields CASLPGAGRAEAFF. The chain employs TRBV19 and TRBJ1-1; D is unresolved. This CDR3 has 14 amino acids. Germline CDR1 reads LNHDA; CDR2 reads SQIVND (reference sequence). V shed 8 bases and J shed 6 bases, with 19 bases lying between them.

Remarks on this clone: Its ends do not fully match the called genes, so a read error is possible. The chain has TRBV18 and TRBJ2-3, with 8 nucleotides matching TRBD1. The CDR3 sequence is 17 residues long. Looked up from germline, CDR1 is KGHSH and CDR2 is LQKENI. The CDR3 nucleotides are TGTGCCAGCTCAAACCAAGTCACAGGGGGAGGCACGGATACGCAGTATTTT. It is translated as CASSNQVTGGGTDTQYF.

CDR3 DNA: TGTGCCAGCAGCTCACTTTTAGACAGGGGGGGCGAGCAGTACTTC. This gives the protein CASSSLLDRGGEQYF. The chain joins TRBV5-6 to TRBJ2-7; 9 bases are shared with TRBD1. Germline CDR1 is SGHDT and CDR2 is YYEEEE. V was pared by 3 bases and J by 6 bases, with 10 bases of the junction left unmatched. The CDR3 loop spans 15 amino acids.

The CDR3 spells CASSTGGDNYGYTF. CDR3 nucleotides: TGTGCCAGCAGTACGGGGGGGGACAACTATGGCTACACCTTC. The rearrangement joins TRBV28 to TRBJ1-2; D is possibly TRBD1 (5 bases). From germline, CDR1 is MDHEN and CDR2 SYDVKM. The ends were cut back, 5 bases at V and 2 bases at J, with 12 bases in the middle. This CDR3 is 14 amino acids long.

This chain uses TRBV2 with TRBJ2-2; 13 bases agree with TRBD2. Germline CDR1 SNHLY, CDR2 FYNNEI. The trim removed 2 bases at V and 5 bases at J, leaving 5 bases unmatched. This CDR3 region has 17 residues. CDR3 sequence reads: CASSETSGRGGTGELFF. DNA of the CDR3: TGTGCCAGCAGTGAAACTAGCGGGAGGGGGGGTACCGGGGAGCTGTTTTTT.

The rearrangement uses TRBV4-1 and TRBJ2-3, with D unclear. Germline values: CDR1 MGHRA, CDR2 YSYEKL. This CDR3 is 16 amino acids long. V lost 1 base to trimming and J lost 0 bases, with 11 bases between them. CDR3 loop: CASSQAAGSSTDTQYF. The CDR3, as DNA: TGCGCCAGCAGCCAAGCGGCCGGGTCTAGCACAGATACGCAGTATTTT.

This sequence joins TRBV29-1 and TRBJ2-5; D possibly corresponds to TRBD1 (5 bases). V was shortened by 0 bases and J by 1 base, with 15 bases between the two germline ends. The CDR3 has 16 amino acids. Germline V gene lookup returns CDR1 SQVTM and CDR2 ANQGSEA. The CDR3 here is CSVEDLGARRQETQYF. The CDR3, as DNA: TGCAGCGTTGAAGATCTTGGGGCTAGACGCCAAGAGACCCAGTACTTC.

This clone was recorded only once. The V call is TRBV28, the J call TRBJ1-2; a weak D match, TRBD1 (6 bases). From germline, CDR1 is MDHEN and CDR2 SYDVKM. The CDR3 runs to 17 residues. The V and J ends lost 6 bases and 2 bases respectively, with 22 bases between them. CDR3 loop: CASSLAWGQGPNYGYTF. CDR3 DNA sequence: TGTGCCAGCAGCTTGGCATGGGGGCAGGGTCCCAACTATGGCTACACCTTC.

This chain connects TRBV9 to TRBJ1-5, with 9 bases fitting TRBD1. Germline CDR1 SGDLS, CDR2 YYNGEE. The CDR3 has 16 residues. The junction had 10 bases not matched to a gene; V was cut back by 2 bases and J by 7 bases. CDR3 DNA sequence: TGTGCCAGCAGCGTCTCCGGGACAGGGCCCTTCCAGCCCCAGCATTTT. Protein sequence: CASSVSGTGPFQPQHF.

The V and J genes are TRBV7-2 and TRBJ1-4; a possible D gene is TRBD1 (5 bases). This CDR3 comprises 14 residues. V was pared by 5 bases and J by 4 bases, with 11 bases between. CDR1 and CDR2 from the germline V gene are SGHTA and FQGNSA. The CDR3 coding sequence is TGTGCCAGCAGCCTTACAGGCCTTAATGAAAAACTGTTTTTT. It specifies CASSLTGLNEKLFF.